The clone carrying this T cell receptor (beta chain) occurred many times. The sample originates from a study of T cells after yellow fever vaccination. General study results and limits: The authors detected almost none of the vaccine-responding clonotypes in sorted memory subsets on day 0. Sorted repertoires could include abundant contaminating clonotypes from bulk cells.

For TCR, cDNA came from 5'RACE template switching, which added a universal primer site and UMIs. From the 5' RACE reads, TCRdb called clonotypes with MiXCR, one entry per CDR3 protein. The data show about 32,000 distinct CDR3 sequences, less than 8% seen once. The length of the CDR3 is 16 residues. Germline V lookup: CDR1 KGHDR, CDR2 SFDVKD. Trimming removed 2 bases from V and 4 bases from J; junction bases left unmatched: 3. The V call is TRBV24-1, the J call TRBJ2-1; 11 nucleotides align to TRBD2. This material consisted of PBMCs, either bulk or a sorted T-cell subset (CD4+, CD8+, memory, or dextramer-sorted; not recorded which), taken on the day of the first yellow fever vaccination. This receptor was taken from a man aged 18 to 30 who received the YFV17D yellow fever vaccine. The CDR3 nucleotides read TGTGCCACCAGTGATTCCGGGACTAGCGGATACAATGAGCAGTTCTTC. This sequence encodes CATSDSGTSGYNEQFF.